This T cell receptor beta chain was sequenced for a study of T cell changes during pregnancy in multiple sclerosis. Germline loops: CDR1 GTSNPN, CDR2 SVGIG (reference sequence). V lost 2 bases, J lost 4 bases, and 6 bases lay in between. The length of the CDR3 is 11 residues. Here immunoSEQ multiplex PCR was the method, and the copy in TCRdb shows in-frame clones only, minus some. This sample carries approximately 66,000 clones, about 92% of them seen once, and the ten largest clones take approximately 2%. The source is a female donor in good health, enrolled as a control in a pregnancy study. The chain uses TRBV30 and TRBJ2-7; TRBD2 is a possible D gene (5 bases). Specimen: peripheral blood, collected in the third trimester of pregnancy. Here the CDR3 DNA reads TGTGCCTGGAGTCCGGGGTACGAGCAGTACTTC. Protein product: CAWSPGYEQYF.